This T cell receptor beta chain was obtained from a study of blood T cell repertoires in COVID-19. This CDR3 is 13 amino acids long. With 5 bases clipped from V and 4 bases from J, the junction kept 5 bases outside the gene matches. Per the germline V gene, CDR1 is SEHNR and CDR2 is FQNEAQ (reference sequence). What the recovered Cohort 3 donors had was two negative PCRs, clearance, or symptom resolution. The authors' processing: Reference gene primer amplification yielded estimated nucleated cell counts. Libraries were prepared by immunoSEQ multiplex PCR; TCRdb keeps only in-frame clonotypes and omits some of them. From that table come the V and J calls and clone size; the DNA was used to work out D and trimming. The sample contains 150,000 to 200,000 clones, around nine tenths of which appear only once.

Sequencing was done on a sample of PBMCs or T cells enriched from blood (not recorded which). The V and J genes are TRBV7-9 and TRBJ2-7; 7 bases are a match to TRBD1. This receptor was obtained from a woman aged 50 to 60 who had recovered from COVID-19. This CDR3 is CASSGTDNYEQYF. The DNA of the CDR3 is TGTGCCAGCAGCGGGACAGATAATTACGAGCAGTACTTC.